Here is one TCR beta chain with its context. This clone has only a few counts. Its cognate antigen has yet to be identified. Within one base of it there is no much larger clone, and no base qualities were kept. In total, 500 to 700 healthy bone marrow donors made up the cohort. Cohort members were all nominally healthy when sampled, although unrecorded immune exposures were likely present. The donor was CMV seronegative and belonged to the group of several hundred seronegative cohort members. A peripheral blood sample was collected from each donor, and TCR beta sequencing was performed on peripheral blood mononuclear cells. The Qiagen DNeasy Blood Extraction Kit was used to extract genomic DNA from the blood cell samples. These data originate in a study of cytomegalovirus exposure and HLA in healthy donors (dated by TCRdb to about 2017). Regarding the research as a whole: An earlier analysis of roughly 500 of the donors reported 276 Gb of sequence data and roughly 120 million unique TCR beta sequences obtained from roughly 170 million T cells. Among approximately 370 genotyped donors of the cohort, an average of roughly 230,000 unique TCR beta nucleotide sequences was sequenced per donor, of which about 19% were non-productive. An earlier analysis of about 600 of the donors used high-throughput TCR beta sequencing to judge whether each TCR beta V gene segment behaved as functional or pseudogenic. All discovery cohort repertoires had been generated on a single sequencing platform. Using immunosequencing, the study profiled T cell repertoires from about 610 subjects and related those repertoires to cytomegalovirus serostatus. Genome-wide SNP genotypes for about 60% of the roughly 670 donors were used in a later genetic analysis, which treated that subset as a discovery cohort. A later analysis re-examined previously published TCR beta repertoires from 610 or so donors and added high-resolution HLA genotyping to investigate patterns of TCR occurrence. Typing coverage varied by locus: 629-630 donors for A, B, C, DRB1 and DQB1; approximately 500 for DQA1; nearly 610 for DPA1; approximately 470 for DPB1. A handful of DR-DQ haplotypes were handled as single units for association and clustering because linkage in the cohort was strong. Donor age, sex, ethnicity and CMV serostatus were compiled alongside the repertoire data. HLA typing included class I and class II loci at four-digit resolution. The study aimed to test whether signatures of past pathogen exposure could be identified by cataloging public T cell receptors. Rather than using new phenotypic data, the later analysis identified candidate immune exposures from TCR beta sequences and from how often those sequences occurred across donors. An early release covering over 500 HLA-typed donors comprised about 300 gigabases of sequencing data and tens of millions of unique TCR sequences. Among the 398 genotyped donors, approximately 77% belonged to the genetic ancestry cluster associated with self-reported Caucasian donors. A separate validation cohort of roughly 120 different subjects was used in addition to the roughly 700-subject first cohort. To predict cytomegalovirus infection status, the study brought together high-throughput TCR immunosequencing, statistical association of individual TCRs with disease status, and machine learning.

The receptor library was made with the immunoSEQ multiplex PCR assay. For the multiplex PCR, a mixture combining 60 forward primers for TCR Vbeta segments and 13 reverse primers for TCR Jbeta segments was used. Amplification of the CDR3 region of rearranged TCR beta genes was performed with a multiplex PCR assay on genomic DNA. On the Illumina HiSeq System, the amplified TCR beta libraries were sequenced as 87-base-pair reads. The paper's data handling went like this. In a later analysis, tens of millions of unique TCR beta chains were counted across the 650 to 700 repertoires, and some 10 million of these chains were shared by at least two donors. Raw reads were error-corrected and collapsed into unique sequences by a nearest-neighbor algorithm in which closely related sequences were merged to remove PCR and sequencing errors. To assign V, D and J gene segments, CDR3 sequences were aligned to IMGT reference sequences. For a sequence to be retained, a match of at least six nucleotides to both a V gene segment and a J gene segment was required. Rearrangements were classified as productive when the CDR3 lacked stop codons and remained in frame with V and J, and all other rearrangements were classified as non-productive. Following IMGT convention, CDR3 was defined as the stretch from the second conserved V-encoded cysteine up to the conserved J-encoded phenylalanine. Sequences without an unambiguous match to a single V gene segment were excluded from the earlier analysis of 500 to 700 of the donors. In an earlier analysis of almost 600 of the donors, a V segment was called functional when productive rearrangements were above 56.7%, and segregating when the standard deviation between donors exceeded 5%. A statistical classification framework was built for diagnosing cytomegalovirus status from the catalog of TCR beta chain sequences. V and J gene assignment, in a later analysis, came from comparing TCR nucleotide sequences with IMGT/GENE-DB human TR gene sequences. A later analysis assigned CDR3 sequences and most-parsimonious VDJ recombination scenarios with the TCRdist pipeline. In a later analysis, each TCR beta chain was defined by its CDR3 amino acid sequence together with its V-gene family, and reads lacking a unique V-gene family were excluded. As a way to deal with suspected cross-contamination and a sequencing artifact, a later analysis dropped 500 to 700 nucleotide sequences that were highly shared and had low generation probability. In a later analysis, a clonal expansion index for each public chain was calculated from normalized within-repertoire ranks of inferred template counts. Generation probabilities in a later analysis came from a VDJ recombination model fitted to out-of-frame rearrangements, and those results were checked against IGoR. In a later analysis, TCR-TCR, TCR-HLA and TCR-CMV co-occurrence was scored with hypergeometric tests, and a repertoire-size bias correction was applied to TCR pairs. In a later analysis, false discovery rates were estimated by permuting HLA or CMV assignments 20 times. In a later analysis, co-occurring TCRs were grouped with DBSCAN, and TCRdist sequence similarity was added when clustering was performed within HLA-allele-positive subsets. Co-occurrence clustering excluded repertoires with fewer than 30,000 or more than 120,000 public chains, plus five with anomalous nucleotide sharing. TCRdb provides this immuneACCESS table in a form limited to in-frame rearrangements. Some clones are lacking; in checked studies, under half of them reflect an unresolved V gene, and why the rest are absent is not known. V, J and clone size are taken as reported in that table, and D and trimming were inferred from the DNA itself. This sample holds under 150,000 clones; 75% to 85% were observed only once. The ten largest clonotypes hold 1.1% of the sample.

Results the study describes overall, beyond this receptor: The sequencing pipeline was judged likely to have produced a cluster of highly shared sequence variants as a technical artifact. In this cohort, only TCR beta chains were sequenced, and detectable features were limited by the absence of alpha or paired-chain data. In a later analysis, around 17,000 TCR beta sequences were associated with specific HLA alleles at a false discovery rate of 0.05. The authors suggested that the approach could potentially be extended to other disease states and immunological phenotypes. In a later analysis, the rate of TCR association differed among HLA loci, with DRB1 alleles having the most associated TCRs and HLA-C alleles having the fewest. Because counts were too low, roughly 18 rarely observed V segments, including chromosome 9 orphons, were left out of the earlier analysis of several hundred of the donors. Correlated functional status among segregating V segments might be attributable to linkage disequilibrium, but an unknown experimental factor could not be ruled out. In a later genetic analysis, a missense DCLRE1C variant was associated with V-gene and J-gene trimming of TCR beta chains, and the association was replicated in an independent cohort. Compared with the approximately 670-donor mean, donors in an Asian-associated ancestry cluster had fewer N-insertions in productive TCRs, according to a later genetic analysis. For the cohort, immune exposure information was limited to CMV serostatus. In an earlier analysis of over 550 of the donors, most TCR beta V segments were observed in productive rearrangements about 87% or about 30% of the time, broadly matching IMGT annotations. When HLA alleles, especially DR and DQ, strongly co-occurred, attributing TCR associations to individual alleles was difficult. Because some donors lacked HLA typing at each locus, the association tests relied only on the typed subset. Sequencing depth was assumed to be roughly uniform across donors in the presence/absence analyses, though that assumption may not hold. Most TCR sequences were observed very rarely across donors, whereas some public TCRs were present in many individuals. According to a later analysis, parvovirus B19, influenza, CMV and Epstein-Barr virus appeared linked to several top co-occurrence clusters. A later analysis found that HLA-associated TCR beta chains were more clonally expanded and had lower generation probabilities than equally common non-associated chains. In vitro tests confirmed that three of the cytomegalovirus-associated TCR beta chains recognize cytomegalovirus antigens. The classifier was reported to diagnose cytomegalovirus status with high specificity and sensitivity in both the original and validation cohorts. The study listed approximately 150 TCR beta chains as associated with cytomegalovirus. A further reported finding was that TCR beta sequences accurately predicted the HLA-A and HLA-B alleles for most subjects in the first cohort. According to a later analysis, most CMV-associated TCR beta chains appeared to be HLA-restricted, and the HLA associations seemed to be driven largely by CMV exposure.

The receptor was derived from a male donor in good health and CMV-seronegative. Material for sequencing was PBMCs.

The nucleotides read TGTGCCAGCTTCCAGGGCGGGGCCGGTGAAGCTTTCTTT. This translates into CASFQGGAGEAFF. The V and J genes are TRBV5-6 and TRBJ1-1; the D segment could be TRBD1, given 5 matching bases. The CDR3 runs 13 residues from the cysteine to the phenylalanine. Only the CDR3 DNA is retained, 39 bases long and in frame from the first base. The germline V gene encodes CDR1 SGHDT and CDR2 YYEEEE. V is pared back by 7 bases and J by 7 bases, with 17 bases lying between the germline termini.